Presented here are 32 T cell receptor beta chains from one specimen sequenced in a study of cytomegalovirus exposure and HLA in healthy donors. PCR used 60 Vbeta primers and 13 Jbeta primers. Method: immunoSEQ multiplex PCR; TCRdb's copy keeps in-frame clones and lacks some. The table lists about 140,000 clones, around 84% of them singletons, with around 2.4% in the top ten. The sample comprised PBMCs. These receptors came from a man over 45 in good health and CMV-seronegative.

V is TRBV27 and J is TRBJ1-2; TRBD1 is a possible D gene (6 bases). V was pared by 4 bases and J by 5 bases, with 14 bases between. Germline lookup yields CDR1 MNHEY and CDR2 SMNVEV (reference sequence). This CDR3 contains 14 residues. The CDR3 protein is CASSSPGQLYGYTF. DNA of the CDR3: TGTGCCAGCAGTTCCCCGGGACAACTTTATGGCTACACCTTC.

The chain couples TRBV5-1 to TRBJ1-2; D perhaps matches TRBD1 (6 bases). The CDR3 has 14 residues. Trimming removed 0 bases from V and 4 bases from J, with 10 bases in between. The germline gives CDR1 SGHRS, CDR2 YFSETQ. CDR3 loop: CASSLENRAYGYTF. CDR3 coding DNA: TGCGCCAGCAGCTTGGAGAACAGGGCCTATGGCTACACCTTC.

The chain combines TRBV5-1 with TRBJ2-5; 8 bases map to TRBD2. V shed 0 bases and J 5 bases; nucleotides not matched to a gene: 9. The CDR3 sequence is 16 residues long. CDR1 is SGHRS and CDR2 is YFSETQ in the germline V gene. As DNA, the CDR3 is TGCGCCAGCAGCTTGGATATCGGGAGGGCCCGGGAGACCCAGTACTTC. Translating it yields CASSLDIGRARETQYF. The variable domain in full, completed from reference TRBV5-1 and TRBJ2-5, reads KAGVTQTPRYLIKTRGQQVTLSCSPISGHRSVSWYQQTPGQGLQFLFEYFSETQRNKGNFPGRFSGRQFSNSRSEMNVSTLELGDSALYLCASSLDIGRARETQYFGPGTRLLVL.

The J gene is TRBJ1-1, the V gene TRBV5-1; a weak D match, TRBD1 (6 bases). CDR1 is SGHRS and CDR2 is YFSETQ in the germline V gene. The V end lost 0 bases, the J end lost 5 bases, and 11 bases lay between the germline ends. The CDR3 has 14 amino acids. The CDR3 sequence is CASSLGGGETEAFF. CDR3 DNA: TGCGCCAGCAGCTTGGGGGGGGGCGAGACTGAAGCTTTCTTT. Filled out from reference TRBV5-1 and TRBJ1-1, the complete variable domain reads KAGVTQTPRYLIKTRGQQVTLSCSPISGHRSVSWYQQTPGQGLQFLFEYFSETQRNKGNFPGRFSGRQFSNSRSEMNVSTLELGDSALYLCASSLGGGETEAFFGQGTRLTVV.

The gene calls are TRBV28 and TRBJ1-1; 7 nucleotides match TRBD1. Germline CDR1 MDHEN, CDR2 SYDVKM. Trimming at V came to 5 bases and at J to 11 bases, leaving 17 bases not matched to a gene. The CDR3 runs 15 residues. CDR3 loop: CASSTRQGKIGIAFF. The DNA of the CDR3 is TGTGCCAGCAGTACTCGACAGGGTAAGATAGGGATTGCTTTCTTT.

The V and J genes are TRBV7-9 and TRBJ2-5; D gene uncertain. Germline values: CDR1 SEHNR, CDR2 FQNEAQ (reference sequence). Trimming pared 2 bases from V and 2 bases from J, leaving 6 bases between. This CDR3 has 13 residues. Here the CDR3 reads CASSLFSQETQYF. The CDR3 region has the DNA TGTGCCAGCAGCTTATTCAGTCAAGAGACCCAGTACTTC.

A note on this clone: The same CDR3 arises from other DNA sequences in this sample as well. The gene calls are TRBV2 and TRBJ1-5; 8 nucleotides align to TRBD1. The CDR3 consists of 15 residues. Germline assignment: CDR1 SNHLY and CDR2 FYNNEI. Germline trimming cut 4 bases from V and 1 base from J; bases unmatched to any gene: 3. CDR3 sequence: CASSAGQASNQPQHF. CDR3 coding DNA: TGTGCCAGCAGTGCGGGACAGGCCAGCAATCAGCCCCAGCATTTT.

V gene TRBV9 combines with J gene TRBJ1-2; D remains unclear. V lost 5 bases, J lost 1 base, and 9 bases lay in between. The germline gives CDR1 SGDLS, CDR2 YYNGEE. This CDR3 has 13 amino acids. The CDR3 sequence is CASSPDINYGYTF. For the CDR3, the DNA is TGTGCCAGCAGTCCAGACATTAACTATGGCTACACCTTC.

This chain uses TRBV7-3 with TRBJ2-3; 8 nucleotides align to TRBD1. Germline values: CDR1 SGHTA, CDR2 FQGTGA. The CDR3 extends over 14 amino acids. J gave up 4 bases and V 2 bases, and 2 bases lay outside the gene matches. The CDR3 coding sequence is TGTGCCAGCAGCTTATTACAGGGGGCAGATACGCAGTATTTT. Translating it yields CASSLLQGADTQYF.

The table lists this clone with a few counts. The chain combines TRBV7-3 with TRBJ2-3, with 10 nucleotides matching TRBD1. The CDR3 length is 15 residues. V was clipped by 5 bases and J by 2 bases; unmatched bases: 4. Germline V CDR1 and CDR2: SGHTA, FQGTGA. The CDR3 region has the DNA TGTGCCAGCAGCCCGGGACAGGGGACCACAGATACGCAGTATTTT. Protein sequence: CASSPGQGTTDTQYF.

This clone came up once. This chain connects TRBV11-2 to TRBJ1-1, with D perhaps matching TRBD1 (6 bases). Germline assignment: CDR1 SGHAT and CDR2 FQNNGV. V lost 4 bases to trimming and J lost 4 bases, with 16 bases between them. The CDR3 extends over 15 amino acids. The CDR3 sequence: CASSSEGGWGTEAFF. CDR3 sequence (DNA): TGTGCCAGCAGCTCAGAGGGGGGGTGGGGCACTGAAGCTTTCTTT. Based on the CDR3 plus reference TRBV11-2 and TRBJ1-1, the full variable domain is EAGVAQSPRYKIIEKRQSVAFWCNPISGHATLYWYQQILGQGPKLLIQFQNNGVVDDSQLPKDRFSAERLKGVDSTLKIQPAKLEDSAVYLCASSSEGGWGTEAFFGQGTRLTVV.

This chain links TRBV2 with TRBJ2-7, with TRBD1 as a possible D gene (6 bases). V lost 2 bases, J lost 5 bases, and 13 bases lay in between. The CDR3 runs to 14 residues. Germline V gene sequence: CDR1 SNHLY, CDR2 FYNNEI. CDR3 region: CASSEFQQGNEQYF. DNA of the CDR3: TGTGCCAGCAGTGAATTCCAACAGGGAAACGAGCAGTACTTC.

This chain links TRBV7-2 with TRBJ1-1, with D perhaps matching TRBD1 (5 bases). CDR1 SGHTA and CDR2 FQGNSA come from the germline V gene. The length of the CDR3 is 14 residues. Trimming stripped 0 bases from V and 4 bases from J, with 9 bases between. The CDR3 region is CASSLAGARTEAFF. Here the CDR3 DNA reads TGTGCCAGCAGCTTAGCAGGGGCGCGCACTGAAGCTTTCTTT. Full variable domain (outside the CDR3, taken from reference TRBV7-2 and TRBJ1-1): GAGVSQSPSNKVTEKGKDVELRCDPISGHTALYWYRQSLGQGLEFLIYFQGNSAPDKSGLPSDRFSAERTGGSVSTLTIQRTQQEDSAVYLCASSLAGARTEAFFGQGTRLTVV.

The rearrangement joins TRBV19 to TRBJ2-1; TRBD1 aligns across 7 bases. The germline V gene encodes CDR1 LNHDA and CDR2 SQIVND (reference sequence). Trimming at V came to 4 bases and at J to 7 bases, leaving 7 bases not matched to a gene. The length of the CDR3 is 14 residues. Written as DNA, the CDR3 is TGTGCCAGTAGTAAGACAGGGTGGGGGAATGAGCAGTTCTTC. As protein: CASSKTGWGNEQFF.

The J gene is TRBJ1-1, the V gene TRBV5-1; possible D gene TRBD1, 5 bases. V gave up 2 bases and J gave up 2 bases, with 16 bases separating them. CDR3 length equals 16 residues. The V gene's germline CDR1 is SGHRS and CDR2 YFSETQ. CDR3 nucleotides: TGCGCCAGCAGCTTTACCTCTGGGGGGGGTAACACTGAAGCTTTCTTT. It translates to CASSFTSGGGNTEAFF.

This CDR3 is CASSPLQGRDTEAFF. The CDR3 DNA is TGTGCCAGCTCACCACTTCAAGGGAGGGACACTGAAGCTTTCTTT. The rearrangement links TRBV18 to TRBJ1-1; D not resolved. Germline values: CDR1 KGHSH, CDR2 LQKENI. The CDR3 spans 15 residues. The V end was cut by 1 base, the J end by 3 bases, with 12 bases between.

The rearrangement joins TRBV15 to TRBJ2-5; 9 positions match TRBD2. Looked up from germline, CDR1 is LNHNV and CDR2 is YYDKDF (reference sequence). Germline trimming cut 1 base from V and 4 bases from J; bases unmatched to any gene: 10. The CDR3 contains 17 residues. CDR3 sequence (DNA): TGTGCCACCAGCAGAGGGGTGCGGGAGGGGATGGGAGAGACCCAGTACTTC. Its protein is CATSRGVREGMGETQYF.

J is TRBJ2-1 and V is TRBV7-9, with D maybe TRBD2 (6 bases). The CDR3 is made up of 12 amino acids. Germline V gene data show CDR1 as SEHNR and CDR2 as FQNEAQ (reference sequence). Trimming pared 5 bases from V and 8 bases from J, leaving 10 bases between. The CDR3 loop is CASSKREDEQFF. The CDR3 DNA sequence: TGTGCCAGCAGCAAGAGGGAGGATGAGCAGTTCTTC.

This clone occurred once. The rearrangement joins TRBV11-2 to TRBJ1-5; TRBD1 might be the D (5 bases). Between the trimmed V and J ends, which lost 1 base and 4 bases, there was a span of 11 bases. Germline V gene data show CDR1 as SGHAT and CDR2 as FQNNGV. This CDR3 is 15 amino acids long. CDR3 residues: CASSLGSTGNQPQHF. In DNA, the CDR3 is TGTGCCAGCAGCTTAGGGTCTACAGGTAATCAGCCCCAGCATTTT.

Worth noting for this clone: One end of the junction varies from germline; a read error may be responsible. CDR3 in DNA: TGTGCCAGCAGTTTAAGCCTACTATGGGAGTTT. It is translated as CASSLSLLWEF. The chain joins TRBV28 to TRBJ2-3; weak D call: TRBD2 (5 bases). CDR1 is MDHEN and CDR2 is SYDVKM in the germline V gene. CDR3 size: 11 residues. The complete variable domain, with remaining parts taken from reference TRBV28 and TRBJ2-3, reads DVKVTQSSRYLVKRTGEKVFLECVQDMDHENMFWYRQDPGLGLRLIYFSYDVKMKEKGDIPEGYSVSREKKERFSLILESASTNQTSMYLCASSLSLLWEFGPGTRLTVL.

This clone was found a few times. V is TRBV19 and J is TRBJ1-4; weak D call: TRBD1 (5 bases). V shed 7 bases and J shed 8 bases, with 14 bases lying between them. Germline V CDR1 and CDR2: LNHDA, SQIVND (reference sequence). The CDR3 consists of 13 residues. The CDR3 sequence is CASKAQDGEKLFF. The DNA for the CDR3 is TGTGCCAGTAAGGCACAGGATGGCGAAAAACTGTTTTTT.

The chain joins TRBV12-5 to TRBJ2-3; 7 bases map to TRBD1. Germline V gives CDR1 LGHNT, CDR2 FRNRAP. This CDR3 region has 16 residues. The J segment lost 0 bases and the V segment lost 4 bases, leaving 7 bases of the junction unmatched. The CDR3 DNA reads as TGTGCTAGTGGTTCGCCAGGGGGTATCAGCACAGATACGCAGTATTTT. Protein product: CASGSPGGISTDTQYF.

The genes are TRBV19 and TRBJ2-1, with a tentative D call TRBD2 (6 bases). V was shortened by 6 bases and J by 13 bases, with 19 bases between the two germline ends. Per germline, CDR1 LNHDA and CDR2 SQIVND (reference sequence). This CDR3 comprises 13 residues. The CDR3 DNA is TGTGCCAGTAGCCCCGGGAGCAGGTTTGGTCAGTTCTTC. Protein: CASSPGSRFGQFF.

The chain recombines TRBV7-9 with TRBJ2-1, with TRBD2 matching 12 bases. The CDR3 sequence is 16 residues long. Trimming removed 5 bases from V and 4 bases from J; junction bases left unmatched: 6. The V gene's germline CDR1 is SEHNR and CDR2 FQNEAQ (reference sequence). The CDR3 reads CASSKRGTSGYNEQFF. CDR3 in DNA: TGTGCCAGCAGCAAGAGAGGGACTAGCGGGTACAATGAGCAGTTCTTC.

The J gene is TRBJ1-6, the V gene TRBV5-5; TRBD1 agrees at 7 bases. This CDR3 spans 16 amino acids. V lost 2 bases to trimming and J lost 11 bases; unmatched junction nucleotides: 13. Germline V gene sequence: CDR1 SGHKS, CDR2 YYEKEE (reference sequence). CDR3 sequence (DNA): TGTGCCAGCAGCTTTGATGTGACAGGGCCTCGGGCACCCCTCCACTTT. Translation: CASSFDVTGPRAPLHF.

The rearrangement uses TRBV10-3 and TRBJ1-4, with D uncertain. V was shortened by 5 bases and J by 5 bases, with 9 bases between the two germline ends. Germline lookup yields CDR1 ENHRY and CDR2 SYGVKD. The CDR3 consists of 13 residues. The CDR3 sequence: CAISMGVNEKLFF. CDR3 sequence (DNA): TGTGCCATCAGTATGGGCGTCAATGAAAAACTGTTTTTT.

The CDR3 protein is CASSLQGSGANSPLHF. Here the CDR3 DNA reads TGCGCCAGCAGCCTACAGGGTTCCGGGGCCAATTCACCCCTCCACTTT. V and J are TRBV5-1 and TRBJ1-6, with D maybe TRBD1 (6 bases). This CDR3 is 16 amino acids long. The germline V gene encodes CDR1 SGHRS and CDR2 YFSETQ. Between the trimmed V and J ends, which lost 4 bases and 7 bases, there was a span of 18 bases.

This chain joins TRBV5-4 and TRBJ1-2, with 8 bases identical to TRBD1. Germline V lookup: CDR1 SGHNT, CDR2 YYREEE (reference sequence). This CDR3 comprises 15 residues. V shed 2 bases and J 6 bases; nucleotides not matched to a gene: 9. The CDR3 loop is CASSLKTGAQDGYTF. The CDR3 DNA reads as TGTGCCAGCAGCTTAAAGACAGGGGCTCAAGATGGCTACACCTTC.

This clone was picked up one time. The chain joins TRBV5-1 to TRBJ2-3; D is possibly TRBD2 (7 bases). Trimming left V 2 bases short and J 1 base short, with 11 bases between. This CDR3 region has 15 residues. Germline V lookup: CDR1 SGHRS, CDR2 YFSETQ. As DNA, the CDR3 is TGCGCCAGCAGCTTCTCCGGGGGGCGCACAGATACGCAGTATTTT. This sequence encodes CASSFSGGRTDTQYF.

The rearrangement links TRBV28 to TRBJ1-5, with 10 bases matching TRBD1. The trim removed 6 bases at V and 4 bases at J, leaving 6 bases unmatched. CDR3 size: 15 residues. The germline gives CDR1 MDHEN, CDR2 SYDVKM. This CDR3 is CASRPGTGANQPQHF. As DNA, the CDR3 is TGTGCCAGCAGACCCGGGACAGGGGCAAATCAGCCCCAGCATTTT.

This clone appeared a few times. The gene calls are TRBV7-9 and TRBJ2-1, with D maybe TRBD1 (5 bases). This CDR3 has 14 amino acids. Germline lookup yields CDR1 SEHNR and CDR2 FQNEAQ (reference sequence). V was pared by 5 bases and J by 4 bases, with 12 bases between. Here the CDR3 reads CASSAPTDYNEQFF. The CDR3 DNA reads as TGTGCCAGCAGCGCCCCGACAGATTACAATGAGCAGTTCTTC.

The chain couples TRBV2 to TRBJ1-5, with 10 nucleotides matching TRBD1. Germline CDR1 reads SNHLY; CDR2 reads FYNNEI. The CDR3 has 13 amino acids. The CDR3 sequence is CAIRQGAGQPQHF. As DNA, the CDR3 is TGTGCTATTCGACAGGGGGCGGGTCAGCCCCAGCATTTT.